The 13 T cell receptor beta chains below come from one sample, sequenced in a study of T-cell reconstitution after alpha-beta-depleted transplantation in children. During its preparation, the TCRbeta library received unique molecular identifiers. Via MiXCR, TCRdb re-called the PCR reads, giving one row per CDR3 protein. In the table there are under 250,000 distinct CDR3 sequences, approximately 19% of which are singletons. Sequences were derived from PBMCs, mostly from graft donor cells, sampled 360 days after TCRalphabeta/CD19-depleted stem cell transplant. These receptor sequences come from a male patient between 2 and 15 years old who had a stem cell transplant for acute lymphoblastic leukemia, so the T cells may come from the graft donor.

The chain combines TRBV29-1 with TRBJ1-2; 12 nucleotides agree with TRBD1. This CDR3 has 15 residues. V trimming: 6 bases; J trimming: 8 bases; junction bases outside the gene matches: 13. Germline values: CDR1 SQVTM, CDR2 ANQGSEA. The CDR3 spells CSVVGPGQGASGYTF. CDR3 DNA: TGCAGCGTGGTCGGGCCGGGACAGGGGGCGTCGGGCTACACCTTC.

The CDR3 DNA follows: TGTGCCAGCAGCTTGCAAGGATTATACGAGCAGTACTTC. Encoded protein: CASSLQGLYEQYF. The chain joins TRBV5-4 to TRBJ2-7; D gene unclear. V lost 1 base to trimming and J lost 4 bases, with 9 bases between them. The CDR3 has 13 residues. The germline CDR1 and CDR2 sequences are SGHNT and YYREEE (reference sequence). The entire variable domain, with the rest obtained from reference TRBV5-4 and TRBJ2-7, is as follows: ETGVTQSPTHLIKTRGQQVTLRCSSQSGHNTVSWYQQALGQGPQFIFQYYREEENGRGNFPPRFSGLQFPNYSSELNVNALELDDSALYLCASSLQGLYEQYFGPGTRLTVT.

The rearrangement joins TRBV18 to TRBJ2-3; D uncertain. This CDR3 contains 14 residues. Trimming removed 3 bases from V and 7 bases from J, with 14 bases in between. The germline V gene encodes CDR1 KGHSH and CDR2 LQKENI. CDR3 nucleotide sequence: TGTGCCAGCTCACCCTCACTTGTAGCTAATACGCAGTATTTT. Residues: CASSPSLVANTQYF.

The chain has TRBV29-1 and TRBJ1-2, with no clear D. The CDR3 totals 11 residues. V was pared by 4 bases and J by 0 bases, with 3 bases between. CDR1 SQVTM and CDR2 ANQGSEA come from the germline V gene. CDR3 loop: CSVGPNYGYTF. CDR3 DNA sequence: TGCAGCGTTGGACCTAACTATGGCTACACCTTC.

This clonotype has more than one count but fewer than ten. The chain couples TRBV4-3 to TRBJ2-1, with 8 bases aligning to TRBD2. V was pared by 1 base and J by 2 bases, with 7 bases of the junction left unmatched. CDR3 size: 17 residues. CDR1 is LGHNA and CDR2 is YSLEER in the germline V gene. The CDR3 region is CASSQVLLAETYNEQFF. CDR3 in DNA: TGCGCCAGCAGCCAAGTTCTACTAGCGGAAACCTACAATGAGCAGTTCTTC.

This clonotype was observed a few times. V usage is TRBV12-3 or TRBV12-4 and J usage is TRBJ2-2; 12 bases agree with TRBD1. The V and J ends lost 6 bases and 2 bases, in that order; junction bases with no gene match: 7. CDR3 size: 17 residues. DNA of the CDR3: TGTGCCAGCAGATGGGACAGGGGGCTAAGAAACACCGGGGAGCTGTTTTTT. This translates into CASRWDRGLRNTGELFF.

The chain combines TRBV5-1 with TRBJ2-4, with 11 bases fitting TRBD2. The trim removed 5 bases at V and 0 bases at J, leaving 4 bases unmatched. CDR3 size: 16 residues. Looked up from germline, CDR1 is SGHRS and CDR2 is YFSETQ. CDR3 in DNA: TGCGCCAGCAGGGCGACTAGCGGGATAGCCAAAAACATTCAGTACTTC. Amino acids: CASRATSGIAKNIQYF.

The table lists this clonotype with a count of one. This may come from a read error, since a much larger clone is one base off. The V gene is TRBV12-3 or TRBV12-4, the J gene TRBJ2-3; the match to TRBD2 covers 7 bases. This CDR3 has 15 residues. Losses at the gene ends were 8 bases for V and 0 bases for J; bases not matched to a gene: 8. The CDR3 coding sequence is TGTGCCAGCCTCTGGTCTAGCGGTAGCACAGATACGCAGTATTTT. Translation: CASLWSSGSTDTQYF.

This clonotype showed up many times. The CDR3 coding sequence is TGTGCCAGCAGTAACCGGGACAGGGGGTCAGATACGCAGTATTTT. Its protein is CASSNRDRGSDTQYF. The chain is built from TRBV7-6 and TRBJ2-3; 11 bases fit TRBD1. Trimming at V came to 6 bases and at J to 4 bases, leaving 6 bases not matched to a gene. The CDR3 sequence is 15 residues long. Germline V CDR1 and CDR2: SGHVS, FNYEAQ.

This clonotype was detected only a few times. The chain joins TRBV12-3 or TRBV12-4 to TRBJ2-1, with 7 bases aligning to TRBD1. CDR3 length: 15 amino acids. Germline trimming cut 3 bases from V and 5 bases from J; bases unmatched to any gene: 7. The CDR3 loop reads CASSFFTGVHNEQFF. The CDR3 DNA reads TGTGCCAGCAGTTTCTTTACAGGGGTCCACAATGAGCAGTTCTTC.

This clonotype turned up a few times. V gene TRBV24-1 combines with J gene TRBJ2-7; weak D call: TRBD1 (6 bases). The germline gives CDR1 KGHDR, CDR2 SFDVKD. The CDR3 spans 13 residues. V lost 6 bases and J lost 6, with 14 bases in between. The CDR3 region is CATSPTGSGEQYF. The CDR3 DNA sequence: TGTGCCACCAGTCCTACAGGGAGTGGCGAGCAGTACTTC.

Many counts were recorded for this clonotype. CDR3 region: CASSLVNYGNEYGYTF. The CDR3 DNA sequence: TGTGCCAGCAGTTTAGTTAATTATGGGAACGAGTATGGCTACACCTTC. The rearrangement uses TRBV12-3 or TRBV12-4 and TRBJ1-2; no firm D call. The CDR3 covers 16 residues. Trimming removed 1 base at V and 5 bases at J, with 17 bases between.

The rearrangement joins TRBV7-8 to TRBJ2-7; the D is unclear. In germline, CDR1 is SGHVS, CDR2 FQNEAQ. This CDR3 has 15 amino acids. V shed 0 bases and J shed 7 bases, with 16 bases lying between them. CDR3 sequence reads: CASSLAVGPAEEQYF. The CDR3, as DNA: TGTGCCAGCAGCTTAGCGGTAGGGCCGGCCGAGGAGCAGTACTTC.